A selection of T cell receptor beta chains follows, all from one sample in a study of long-term antiretroviral therapy in people with HIV. The protocol was immunoSEQ multiplex PCR, while the TCRdb copy is restricted to in-frame clones and leaves out a portion. The sample consists of 16,000 or so clones, approximately 96% of them appearing once. The starting material was unsorted PBMCs, obtained 10.4 years after starting antiretroviral therapy. The receptors were gathered from a man aged 25-40 years with HIV. Both conserved end residues are part of each CDR3. Each record gives: CDR3 DNA, CDR3 protein, D gene, V gene, clone size, J gene. D genes are given only for firm matches. Part of the rows lack a size; the others show once, few, many or a class for expanded clones.

CDR3 DNA: TGTGCCAGCAGCGTCAGGGGGCGAGAGACTGAAGCTTTCTTT
CDR3 protein: CASSVRGRETEAFF
D gene: TRBD1
V gene: TRBV5-6
clone size: .
J gene: TRBJ1-1

CDR3 DNA: TGTGCCAGCTCAGAAGCACAGGGGCCCTATGGCTACACCTTC
CDR3 protein: CASSEAQGPYGYTF
D gene: TRBD1
V gene: TRBV18
clone size: .
J gene: TRBJ1-2

CDR3 DNA: TGTGCCATCAGTAAAACGGGACAGAGTAATTCACCCCTCCACTTT
CDR3 protein: CAISKTGQSNSPLHF
D gene: TRBD1
V gene: TRBV10-3
clone size: .
J gene: TRBJ1-6

CDR3 DNA: TGTGCCAGCAGTACATCCCGGGACGGGAATGAAAAACTGTTTTTT
CDR3 protein: CASSTSRDGNEKLFF
D gene: .
V gene: TRBV27
clone size: .
J gene: TRBJ1-4

CDR3 DNA: TGTGCCAGCAGCGTCCAACCCAGCGGGGCCTACAATGAGCAGTTCTTC
CDR3 protein: CASSVQPSGAYNEQFF
D gene: TRBD2
V gene: TRBV11-2
clone size: .
J gene: TRBJ2-1

CDR3 DNA: TGTGCCAGCAGCCTGGCCCTTACCGGGGGGCCAGAAGAGACCCAGTACTTC
CDR3 protein: CASSLALTGGPEETQYF
D gene: .
V gene: TRBV7-9
clone size: .
J gene: TRBJ2-5

CDR3 DNA: TGTGCCATCAGTTCTAAGGGACAGGGGGATGAGACCCAGTACTTC
CDR3 protein: CAISSKGQGDETQYF
D gene: TRBD1
V gene: TRBV10-3
clone size: once
J gene: TRBJ2-5

CDR3 DNA: TGTGCCAGCAGTGAAATCAGTAGCAGGGGCTACACCTTC
CDR3 protein: CASSEISSRGYTF
D gene: .
V gene: TRBV6-1
clone size: .
J gene: TRBJ1-2

CDR3 DNA: TGTGCCAGCAGTTCCAGACCTGACAGGGGTGAGACCCAGTACTTC
CDR3 protein: CASSSRPDRGETQYF
D gene: TRBD1
V gene: TRBV7-6
clone size: .
J gene: TRBJ2-5

CDR3 DNA: TGCAGCGTGATCGGGGTACGAGGCCAGCCCCAGCATTTT
CDR3 protein: CSVIGVRGQPQHF
D gene: .
V gene: TRBV29-1
clone size: .
J gene: TRBJ1-5

CDR3 DNA: TGCGCCAGCAGCCAGATCACAGGGCGCACCGGGGAGCTGTTTTTT
CDR3 protein: CASSQITGRTGELFF
D gene: .
V gene: TRBV4-1
clone size: .
J gene: TRBJ2-2

CDR3 DNA: TGTGCCAGTCCAGCGGGGGGGCCTGATACGCAGTATTTT
CDR3 protein: CASPAGGPDTQYF
D gene: TRBD2
V gene: TRBV6-1
clone size: once
J gene: TRBJ2-3

CDR3 DNA: TGTGCCAGCAGCCCCCCAGGGGCTGGAAACACCATATATTTT
CDR3 protein: CASSPPGAGNTIYF
D gene: .
V gene: TRBV6-6
clone size: once
J gene: TRBJ1-3

CDR3 DNA: TGTGCCAGCAGTGATCGGGACTGGGAACCGGTAGCTTTCTTT
CDR3 protein: CASSDRDWEPVAFF
D gene: .
V gene: TRBV6-1
clone size: .
J gene: TRBJ1-1

CDR3 DNA: TGTGCCAGCAGTGAAGACGAAGGGAGGCATTCCTACAATGAGCAGTTCTTC
CDR3 protein: CASSEDEGRHSYNEQFF
D gene: .
V gene: TRBV6-1
clone size: .
J gene: TRBJ2-1

CDR3 DNA: TGCGCCAGCAGCTTGTCCGGGGAGGGTGAAAAACTGTTTTTT
CDR3 protein: CASSLSGEGEKLFF
D gene: .
V gene: TRBV5-1
clone size: once
J gene: TRBJ1-4

CDR3 DNA: TGCGCCAGCAGCTTGGTAGGGGGGGAGTACGAGCAGTACTTC
CDR3 protein: CASSLVGGEYEQYF
D gene: .
V gene: TRBV5-1
clone size: .
J gene: TRBJ2-7

CDR3 DNA: TGTGCCAGCAGCCCACGGGCCTCCTACGAGCAGTACTTC
CDR3 protein: CASSPRASYEQYF
D gene: .
V gene: TRBV9
clone size: .
J gene: TRBJ2-7

CDR3 DNA: TGTGCCAGCAGCTTGGAGACAGATACGCAGTATTTT
CDR3 protein: CASSLETDTQYF
D gene: .
V gene: TRBV5-5
clone size: .
J gene: TRBJ2-3

CDR3 DNA: TGCGCCAGCAGCCAAGGGAACGGGGGGGTAGAGACCCAGTACTTC
CDR3 protein: CASSQGNGGVETQYF
D gene: TRBD2
V gene: TRBV4-1
clone size: .
J gene: TRBJ2-5

CDR3 DNA: TGTGCCAGCTCAATCGAGGGGAACTATGGCTACACCTTC
CDR3 protein: CASSIEGNYGYTF
D gene: .
V gene: TRBV18
clone size: .
J gene: TRBJ1-2

CDR3 DNA: TGTGCCAGCAGCTTATTAGCCGACAGAACTAGCACAGATACGCAGTATTTT
CDR3 protein: CASSLLADRTSTDTQYF
D gene: .
V gene: TRBV7-9
clone size: .
J gene: TRBJ2-3

CDR3 DNA: TGTGCCAGTAGTATCCGCCTCGCGAATGAGCAGTTCTTC
CDR3 protein: CASSIRLANEQFF
D gene: .
V gene: TRBV19
clone size: .
J gene: TRBJ2-1

CDR3 DNA: TGTGCCAGCAGTGAAGCGTCAGGGGTTTTCTATGGCTACACCTTC
CDR3 protein: CASSEASGVFYGYTF
D gene: .
V gene: TRBV6-1
clone size: .
J gene: TRBJ1-2

CDR3 DNA: TGTGCCAGTCACAGGGATCCGGGTCAGCCCCAGCATTTT
CDR3 protein: CASHRDPGQPQHF
D gene: .
V gene: TRBV2
clone size: once
J gene: TRBJ1-5

CDR3 DNA: TGTGCCAGCAGTGAATTGTTAGCGGGACAAGAGACCCAGTACTTC
CDR3 protein: CASSELLAGQETQYF
D gene: TRBD2
V gene: TRBV2
clone size: .
J gene: TRBJ2-5

CDR3 DNA: TGTGCCAGCAGCCCAAGAGCAGGGGGGATCTATGGCTACACCTTC
CDR3 protein: CASSPRAGGIYGYTF
D gene: TRBD1
V gene: TRBV7-2
clone size: .
J gene: TRBJ1-2

CDR3 DNA: TGCGCCAGCAACTCCGGACAGATCTCCTACAATGAGCAGTTCTTC
CDR3 protein: CASNSGQISYNEQFF
D gene: .
V gene: TRBV5-1
clone size: .
J gene: TRBJ2-1

CDR3 DNA: TGTGCCAGCAGTTCCACTACCTACGAGCAGTACTTC
CDR3 protein: CASSSTTYEQYF
D gene: .
V gene: TRBV27
clone size: .
J gene: TRBJ2-7

CDR3 DNA: TGTGCCAGCAGCCCGGACAGAGATACGCAGTATTTT
CDR3 protein: CASSPDRDTQYF
D gene: .
V gene: TRBV7-8
clone size: .
J gene: TRBJ2-3

CDR3 DNA: TGTGCCAGCAGCTTAATGGGAAACTACGAGCAGTACTTC
CDR3 protein: CASSLMGNYEQYF
D gene: .
V gene: TRBV7-3
clone size: once
J gene: TRBJ2-7

CDR3 DNA: TGTGCCAGCAGTGGGGACAGCACAGATACGCAGTATTTT
CDR3 protein: CASSGDSTDTQYF
D gene: .
V gene: TRBV6-4
clone size: .
J gene: TRBJ2-3

CDR3 DNA: TGTGCCAGCAGCCACGAACCCGGAAAACTGTTTTTT
CDR3 protein: CASSHEPGKLFF
D gene: .
V gene: TRBV4-2
clone size: .
J gene: TRBJ1-4

CDR3 DNA: TGTGCCAGCAGTAAAGGACGGGACCCAGGGGTCACAGATACGCAGTATTTT
CDR3 protein: CASSKGRDPGVTDTQYF
D gene: .
V gene: TRBV6-1
clone size: .
J gene: TRBJ2-3

CDR3 DNA: TGTGCCAGCAGTGATGTCGGCAGGAACACCGGGGAGCTGTTTTTT
CDR3 protein: CASSDVGRNTGELFF
D gene: .
V gene: TRBV6-1
clone size: .
J gene: TRBJ2-2

CDR3 DNA: TGTGCCAGTAGTATCGGGTCTCTCGCGGGCTACAATGAGCAGTTCTTC
CDR3 protein: CASSIGSLAGYNEQFF
D gene: .
V gene: TRBV19
clone size: once
J gene: TRBJ2-1

CDR3 DNA: TGTGCCAGCAGTTTGCAACAGTTGGATGGCTACACCTTC
CDR3 protein: CASSLQQLDGYTF
D gene: .
V gene: TRBV28
clone size: .
J gene: TRBJ1-2

CDR3 DNA: TGTGCCAGCAGTTCTCTCGTCCTACCTAGCACAGATACGCAGTATTTT
CDR3 protein: CASSSLVLPSTDTQYF
D gene: .
V gene: TRBV28
clone size: .
J gene: TRBJ2-3

CDR3 DNA: TGTGCCAGCAGCTTGGCCCCTGGGGCCCTGGGGGGCTACACCTTC
CDR3 protein: CASSLAPGALGGYTF
D gene: .
V gene: TRBV5-8
clone size: .
J gene: TRBJ1-2

CDR3 DNA: TGTGCCAGCAGTGTCCTGTTACAGGGATCTCAGCCCCAGCATTTT
CDR3 protein: CASSVLLQGSQPQHF
D gene: .
V gene: TRBV2
clone size: .
J gene: TRBJ1-5

CDR3 DNA: TGTGCCAGCAACATTGAACCTAGAGAGACCCAGTACTTC
CDR3 protein: CASNIEPRETQYF
D gene: .
V gene: TRBV2
clone size: once
J gene: TRBJ2-5

CDR3 DNA: TGTGCCAGCAGCTTAGATGTGGGGGGAGGCGAGCAGTTCTTC
CDR3 protein: CASSLDVGGGEQFF
D gene: .
V gene: TRBV11-2
clone size: .
J gene: TRBJ2-1

CDR3 DNA: TGTGCCAGCAGCTCGACTAGCGGGGTTCAAGAGACCCAGTACTTC
CDR3 protein: CASSSTSGVQETQYF
D gene: TRBD2
V gene: TRBV7-8
clone size: .
J gene: TRBJ2-5

CDR3 DNA: TGTGCCAGCAGCTTACTAGCGGGGGGTTCAGAGACCCAGTACTTC
CDR3 protein: CASSLLAGGSETQYF
D gene: TRBD2
V gene: TRBV11-2
clone size: .
J gene: TRBJ2-5

CDR3 DNA: TGTGCCAGCAGGGAAGGGTTGCCCTACGAGCAGTACTTC
CDR3 protein: CASREGLPYEQYF
D gene: .
V gene: TRBV6-5
clone size: .
J gene: TRBJ2-7

CDR3 DNA: TGTGCCAGCAGCGCGGACAGTTGGACTGAAGCTTTCTTT
CDR3 protein: CASSADSWTEAFF
D gene: .
V gene: TRBV9
clone size: .
J gene: TRBJ1-1

CDR3 DNA: TGTGCCAGCAGTGTTCTAAGAGGCACAGATACGCAGTATTTT
CDR3 protein: CASSVLRGTDTQYF
D gene: .
V gene: TRBV2
clone size: .
J gene: TRBJ2-3

CDR3 DNA: TGTGCCAGCCAATCCGGGACAGGGGTAGAAAAACTGTTTTTT
CDR3 protein: CASQSGTGVEKLFF
D gene: TRBD1
V gene: TRBV2
clone size: .
J gene: TRBJ1-4

CDR3 DNA: TGTGCCAGCAGTCCTAGGGGGACGAATCAGCCCCAGCATTTT
CDR3 protein: CASSPRGTNQPQHF
D gene: .
V gene: TRBV28
clone size: .
J gene: TRBJ1-5

CDR3 DNA: TGTGCCAGCAGTGAACGACAGATGAACACTGAAGCTTTCTTT
CDR3 protein: CASSERQMNTEAFF
D gene: .
V gene: TRBV2
clone size: once
J gene: TRBJ1-1

CDR3 DNA: TGCGCCAGCTCGGTGGGGATTAATGAAAAACTGTTTTTT
CDR3 protein: CASSVGINEKLFF
D gene: .
V gene: TRBV5-1
clone size: .
J gene: TRBJ1-4

CDR3 DNA: TGTGCCAGCAGCCCACTTATCAGCGGGGAAAAGGACACCGGGGAGCTGTTTTTT
CDR3 protein: CASSPLISGEKDTGELFF
D gene: .
V gene: TRBV21-1
clone size: once
J gene: TRBJ2-2